The clone carrying this TCR beta chain was found many times. Its cognate antigen is unknown. The CDR3 is 16 amino acids. Germline CDR1 SGHKS, CDR2 YYEKEE (reference sequence). Germline trimming cut 2 bases from V and 7 bases from J; bases unmatched to any gene: 12. This sample was included in a study of blood T cells in healthy people across ages. Findings and limits, study-wide: Older age went with lower TCR beta diversity per million T cells, in a roughly linear way.

PCR was performed a second time for 7 to 11 cycles using a sample-barcoded 5' primer and a J-beta primer mix. Each TCR beta cDNA got a 12-nucleotide random molecular identifier. Each CDR3 protein is one row after TCRdb ran MiXCR on the 5' RACE reads. The table has 590,000 or so distinct CDR3 sequences, less than 35% seen once; the top ten hold roughly 14%. Material for sequencing was blood. This chain uses TRBV5-5 with TRBJ2-5, with 9 nucleotides matching TRBD2. The TCR comes from a woman of 80 years or more in good health. CDR3 nucleotide sequence: TGTGCCAGCAGCTTCGCGGGGGGGACCCCGGTAGGGACCCAGTACTTC. Translating gives CASSFAGGTPVGTQYF.